This T cell receptor beta chain was recovered during a study of blood T cell repertoires in COVID-19. Study as a whole: In each case, the material was cDNA or gDNA derived from T cells, B-cell-depleted T cells, or PBMCs.

TCRdb keeps only in-frame clones here, not all; method: immunoSEQ multiplex PCR. The sample shows around 200,000 clones, more than 70% of them seen only once. V gave up 6 bases and J gave up 1 base, with 9 bases separating them. The CDR3 is 13 amino acids. The V gene is TRBV12-3 or TRBV12-4, the J gene TRBJ1-2; no reliable D call. The receptor's source is a man between 45 and 60 years old with active or convalescent COVID-19. The sequenced material came from peripheral blood. The CDR3 DNA is TGTGCCAGCAGAGCCCTAAGTAACTATGGCTACACCTTC. It translates to CASRALSNYGYTF.